This TCR beta chain was recorded in a study of post-analysis software for immune sequencing data. Whole-study results and caveats: Roughly 5 TRBV segments (TRBV5-6, TRBV5-1 and TRBV20-1 among them) occurred more frequently in patients than in controls.

cDNA libraries of TCR beta carried unique molecular identifiers. TCRdb itself ran the PCR reads through MiXCR, one entry per CDR3 protein. This sample has under 900,000 distinct CDR3 sequences, with around 50% found just once. Germline CDR1 and CDR2: ENHRY and SYGVKD. This CDR3 contains 12 residues. This clonotype was seen only a few times. Its specificity is not known. An end of the junction differs from the germline gene, which may be a read error. The V call is TRBV10-3, the J call TRBJ1-1, with no clear D. The receptor comes from a girl aged 5-17 years with multiple sclerosis. The sequencing sample was made of blood. CDR3 nucleotides: TGCGCCATCACGGGAGAACGAACTGAAGCTTTCTTT. As protein: CAITGERTEAFF.